The 20 T cell receptor beta chains in this list originate from one sample, sequenced in a study of T cells in Graves' hyperthyroidism and ophthalmopathy. The CDR3 regions of TCR beta were amplified from RNA transcripts. During a first-round RT-PCR of the TCR CDR3, the HTBI primer set was used. TCRdb re-called the multiplex PCR reads through MiXCR, storing one row per CDR3 protein. The sample has hundreds of thousands of distinct CDR3 sequences, about 35% seen once; the top ten hold around 32%. Sequenced material: blood. The receptors come from a middle-aged woman with Graves' hyperthyroidism.

The chain joins TRBV2 to TRBJ1-2, with 12 bases that match TRBD1. Germline CDR1 SNHLY, CDR2 FYNNEI. This CDR3 has 14 residues. Trimming at V came to 4 bases and at J to 4 bases, leaving 1 base not matched to a gene. The CDR3 loop is CASSGDRGLYGYTF. In DNA, the CDR3 is TGTGCCAGCAGTGGGGACAGGGGGCTCTATGGCTACACCTTC. Variable domain in full (rest from reference TRBV2 and TRBJ1-2): EPEVTQTPSHQVTQMGQEVILRCVPISNHLYFYWYRQILGQKVEFLVSFYNNEISEKSEIFDDQFSVERPDGSNFTLKIRSTKLEDSAMYFCASSGDRGLYGYTFGSGTRLTVV.

V and J are TRBV29-1 and TRBJ2-1, with 8 bases fitting TRBD2. The CDR3 sequence is 12 residues long. Germline CDR1 reads SQVTM; CDR2 reads ANQGSEA. As DNA, the CDR3 is TGCCGACTGGGACTAGCCTACAATGAGCAGTTCTTC. Residues: CRLGLAYNEQFF.

The V and J genes are TRBV7-2 and TRBJ1-1; no definite D call. The V gene's germline CDR1 is SGHTA and CDR2 FQGNSA. V lost 6 bases, J lost 4 bases, and 21 bases lay in between. This CDR3 has 16 amino acids. The CDR3 protein is CASRSLLRPKGTEAFF. Written as DNA, the CDR3 is TGTGCCAGCAGGTCACTCCTGCGGCCCAAGGGCACTGAAGCTTTCTTT.

This clonotype was detected ten times or more. V and J are TRBV20-1 and TRBJ1-2; D unclear. V was clipped by 2 bases and J by 8 bases, with 12 bases between them. Germline CDR1 is DFQATT and CDR2 is SNEGSKA (reference sequence). The CDR3 is made up of 12 amino acids. CDR3 region: CSARKVGRGYTF. The CDR3 DNA reads as TGCAGTGCTAGAAAAGTAGGAAGGGGCTACACCTTC.

This clonotype was detected ten times or more. The junction does not match germline at one end; this may be a read error. The rearrangement links TRBV5-1 to TRBJ1-3, with D perhaps TRBD1 (5 bases). CDR1 is SGHRS, CDR2 YFSETQ, per germline. CDR3 length equals 14 residues. The CDR3 here is CASSLVGLGNTIYF. CDR3 nucleotides: TGTGCCAGCAGCTTGGTGGGGCTTGGAAACACCATATATTTT.

This clonotype was seen a handful of times. V and J are TRBV12-3 or TRBV12-4 and TRBJ1-1, with D unclear. CDR3 length equals 13 residues. Trimming removed 4 bases from V and 3 bases from J, with 9 bases in between. The CDR3 reads CASSSRLHTEAFF. In nucleotides, the CDR3 is TGTGCCAGCAGTTCACGTCTTCACACTGAAGCTTTCTTT.

The chain recombines TRBV20-1 with TRBJ2-7, with D possibly matching TRBD2 (6 bases). The V end was cut by 7 bases, the J end by 0 bases, with 13 bases between. CDR3 size: 13 residues. Looked up from germline, CDR1 is DFQATT and CDR2 is SNEGSKA (reference sequence). CDR3 region: CSGVGGFSYEQYF. The CDR3 DNA reads as TGCAGTGGGGTCGGGGGATTCTCCTACGAGCAGTACTTC.

V is TRBV10-3 and J is TRBJ1-1; D may be TRBD1 (5 bases). Germline CDR1 reads ENHRY; CDR2 reads SYGVKD. The CDR3 spans 16 residues. The ends were cut back, 4 bases at V and 4 bases at J, with 19 bases in the middle. The CDR3 reads CAISAGQVRPSTEAFF. In nucleotides, the CDR3 is TGTGCCATCAGTGCAGGACAAGTTAGGCCGAGCACTGAAGCTTTCTTT.

This clonotype was observed at least ten times. V usage is TRBV20-1 and J usage is TRBJ2-5; D is unclear. Germline V gene data show CDR1 as DFQATT and CDR2 as SNEGSKA (reference sequence). The CDR3 sequence is 13 residues long. The V gene lost 3 bases and the J gene lost 1 base, with 9 bases spanning the gap. The CDR3 DNA reads TGCAGTGCTAGGAGGTGGGTCCAAGAGACCCAGTACTTC. Translating gives CSARRWVQETQYF.

V and J are TRBV12-3 or TRBV12-4 and TRBJ1-4; 9 nucleotides agree with TRBD1. V was clipped by 2 bases and J by 8 bases; unmatched bases: 6. CDR3 length equals 15 residues. The CDR3, as DNA: TGTGCCAGCAGTTTATTCACAGGGGGCTCGGAAAAACTGTTTTTT. As protein: CASSLFTGGSEKLFF.

This clonotype was recorded a few times. The germline gene is not matched at one end of the junction; a read error may be the cause. The chain uses TRBV7-2 and TRBJ2-5; a weak D match, TRBD2 (5 bases). From germline, CDR1 is SGHTA and CDR2 FQGNSA. CDR3 length: 15 residues. CDR3 protein: CASSQDGSEGETQYF. DNA of the CDR3: TGCGCTAGCAGCCAAGACGGCTCCGAGGGAGAGACCCAGTACTTC.

CDR3 sequence (DNA): TGTGCCAGCAGCCAAGTAGGAAGGGGTGAGACCCAGTACTTC. Amino acid sequence: CASSQVGRGETQYF. The rearrangement joins TRBV7-2 to TRBJ2-5; D is possibly TRBD1 (5 bases). Germline V CDR1 and CDR2: SGHTA, FQGNSA. This CDR3 is 14 amino acids long. V lost 5 bases and J 5 bases, leaving 15 bases between the germline ends.

In this sample, this clonotype turned up a few times. The J gene is TRBJ1-2, the V gene TRBV5-1; 7 positions agree with TRBD1. Trimming at V came to 4 bases and at J to 4 bases, leaving 13 bases not matched to a gene. The CDR3 covers 16 residues. Germline V gene sequence: CDR1 SGHRS, CDR2 YFSETQ. The CDR3, as DNA: TGCGCCAGCAGCCAAGAATTGACAGGGATCGCCTATGGCTACACCTTC. It is translated as CASSQELTGIAYGYTF.

This sequence joins TRBV12-5 and TRBJ1-5, with D unclear. Germline lookup yields CDR1 LGHNT and CDR2 FRNRAP. Trimming removed 7 bases at V and 0 bases at J, with 7 bases between. CDR3 size: 13 residues. The CDR3, as DNA: TGTGCTAGTGTGGGGATTAGCAATCAGCCCCAGCATTTT. It encodes CASVGISNQPQHF.

This clonotype appeared a few times. The chain employs TRBV7-9 and TRBJ1-1; D remains unclear. The V end was cut by 5 bases, the J end by 11 bases, with 18 bases between. Per the germline V gene, CDR1 is SEHNR and CDR2 is FQNEAQ (reference sequence). The CDR3 has 13 residues. The CDR3 DNA sequence: TGTGCCAGCAGCCTAAGAGACGGTGAATGGGCTTTCTTT. It yields the protein CASSLRDGEWAFF.

DNA of the CDR3: TGTGCCAGCAGCTATTTCAGGGTTTCACAAGGGGAAAAACTGTTTTTT. As protein: CASSYFRVSQGEKLFF. This chain links TRBV11-2 with TRBJ1-4; tentative D call: TRBD1 (5 bases). Trimming took 4 bases from V and 8 from J, leaving 20 bases between them. CDR1 is SGHAT, CDR2 FQNNGV, per germline. The CDR3 loop spans 16 amino acids.

In its sample, this clonotype was seen many times. The chain couples TRBV10-3 to TRBJ2-2; a weak D match, TRBD2 (5 bases). CDR1 is ENHRY, CDR2 SYGVKD, per germline. The CDR3 is 14 amino acids. Trimming took 2 bases from V and 3 from J, leaving 7 bases between them. CDR3 protein: CAISEGLYTGELFF. The CDR3 DNA is TGTGCCATCAGTGAGGGACTCTACACCGGGGAGCTGTTTTTT.

The chain links TRBV6-5 to TRBJ1-5; 9 positions agree with TRBD1. This CDR3 contains 14 residues. J gave up 5 bases and V 5 bases, and 4 bases lay outside the gene matches. Germline V gene data show CDR1 as MNHEY and CDR2 as SVGAGI. CDR3 loop: CASSTGGNDQPQHF. The CDR3 DNA sequence: TGTGCCAGCAGTACAGGGGGCAATGATCAGCCCCAGCATTTT.

Ten or more counts support this clonotype. The chain is built from TRBV10-3 and TRBJ1-2; D perhaps matches TRBD1 (6 bases). Germline CDR1 is ENHRY and CDR2 is SYGVKD. With 3 bases removed from V and 7 bases from J, the gap between germline ends came to 18 bases. The CDR3 extends over 15 amino acids. CDR3 in amino acids: CAISDGTLSTGGYTF. The CDR3 DNA follows: TGTGCCATCAGTGATGGGACACTTAGTACGGGTGGCTACACCTTC.

This clonotype has a handful of counts. The chain employs TRBV3-2 and TRBJ1-2; the table gives TRBD1 as D, unverified against the DNA. TRBV3-2 is given as a pseudogene. The CDR3 extends over 15 amino acids. Written as DNA, the CDR3 is TGTGCCAGCAGCGCATGCATAGGGACACTCTATGGCTACACCTTC. Translated, it gives CASSACIGTLYGYTF.